Listed below are T cell receptor beta chains from one sample, sequenced in a study of CD8+CD57+ T cells in acquired aplastic anemia. TCRdb re-derived calls from the reads in MiXCR, one entry per CDR3 protein. This table has over 45,000 distinct CDR3 sequences, about 73% appearing once. The sequenced sample was sorted CD4+, CD8+, or CD8+CD57+ T cells (not recorded which) from PBMCs. Receptor source: a human donor in good health, serving as a control. The CDR3 runs from the conserved cysteine through the conserved F or W. The order of the fields is V gene, D gene, clone size, J gene, CDR3 protein, CDR3 DNA. The D gene is left open where the match is weak. Some rows have no size entry. The others give once, few or many, or a class for an expanded clone.

>TRBV29-1|TRBD2|.|TRBJ2-7
CSVLGLAGRYEQYF
TGCAGCGTGCTGGGACTAGCGGGAAGGTACGAGCAGTACTTC
>TRBV2|TRBD1|.|TRBJ2-7
CASSRGQGYSYEQYF
TGTGCCAGTAGTAGGGGACAGGGCTACTCCTACGAGCAGTACTTC
>TRBV24-1|.|few|TRBJ2-1
CATSDADRYNEQFF
TGTGCCACCAGTGACGCAGACAGATACAATGAGCAGTTCTTC
>TRBV15|TRBD2|.|TRBJ2-5
CATSRVSGRETQYF
TGTGCCACCAGCAGGGTCAGCGGGAGAGAGACCCAGTACTTC
>TRBV11-2|.|many|TRBJ2-7
CASSPGKTYEQYF
TGTGCCAGCAGCCCCGGGAAAACCTACGAGCAGTACTTC
>TRBV20-1|TRBD2|.|TRBJ2-2
CSATPGTSGRADTGELFF
TGCAGTGCCACCCCCGGGACTAGCGGGAGGGCAGACACCGGGGAGCTGTTTTTT
>TRBV10-3|.|.|TRBJ2-5
CDISESMTISETQYF
TGTGACATCAGTGAGTCAATGACGATTTCGGAGACCCAGTACTTC
>TRBV7-2|.|.|TRBJ2-7
CASRRTGTYEQYF
TGTGCCAGCAGACGGACGGGGACCTACGAGCAGTACTTC
>TRBV2|.|.|TRBJ2-7
CASSPTRSYEQYF
TGTGCCAGCAGTCCGACTAGGTCCTACGAGCAGTACTTC
>TRBV29-1|.|.|TRBJ2-1
CSVVASLSSYNEQFF
TGCAGCGTTGTAGCTAGCCTAAGCTCCTACAATGAGCAGTTCTTC
>TRBV10-3|.|.|TRBJ1-4
CAIQDRADEKLFF
TGTGCCATCCAGGACAGAGCGGATGAAAAACTGTTTTTT
>TRBV20-1|.|.|TRBJ1-2
CSARVARRGYTF
TGCAGTGCTAGGGTGGCTAGACGTGGCTACACCTTC
>TRBV7-3|.|.|TRBJ1-1
CASSATSVGNTEAFF
TGTGCCAGCAGCGCGACATCTGTGGGGAACACTGAAGCTTTCTTT
>TRBV20-1|TRBD2|.|TRBJ2-5
CSGRLAGKETQYF
TGCAGTGGTCGACTAGCGGGGAAGGAGACCCAGTACTTC
>TRBV10-2|TRBD2|.|TRBJ2-7
CASSRSLAGYERYF
TGCGCCAGCAGCCGATCACTAGCGGGCTACGAGCGGTACTTC
>TRBV24-1|.|.|TRBJ2-1
CATSDSLRQSAYNEQFF
TGTGCCACCAGTGATTCCCTCCGACAGTCCGCATACAATGAGCAGTTCTTC
>TRBV19|TRBD1|.|TRBJ2-7
CASSPEGTGGYEQYF
TGTGCCAGCAGCCCAGAAGGGACAGGGGGCTACGAGCAGTACTTC
>TRBV14|.|.|TRBJ2-7
CASSQVSLPYEQYF
TGTGCCAGCAGCCAAGTCTCCCTTCCCTACGAGCAGTACTTC
>TRBV19|.|.|TRBJ2-5
CASSIGSQETQYF
TGTGCCAGTAGTATTGGCTCCCAAGAGACCCAGTACTTC
>TRBV11-3|.|many|TRBJ2-7
CASSAGPVSYEQYF
TGTGCCAGCAGCGCGGGACCTGTCTCCTACGAGCAGTACTTC
>TRBV25-1|.|.|TRBJ2-5
CASSKPGETQYF
TGTGCCAGCAGTAAGCCCGGAGAGACCCAGTACTTC
>TRBV24-1|.|.|TRBJ2-2
CATSDPTGASYTGELFF
TGTGCCACCAGTGATCCCACGGGGGCCTCGTACACCGGGGAGCTGTTTTTT
>TRBV7-2|.|.|TRBJ2-7
CASSRGQATYEQYF
TGTGCCAGCAGCCGAGGGCAGGCAACCTACGAGCAGTACTTC
>TRBV9|.|.|TRBJ1-4
CASSPQMGEQGNEKLFF
TGTGCCAGCAGCCCTCAGATGGGGGAGCAGGGTAATGAAAAACTGTTTTTT
>TRBV7-2|.|.|TRBJ1-5
CASSLPGQPQHF
TGTGCCAGCAGCCTCCCCGGTCAGCCCCAGCATTTT
>TRBV15|.|.|TRBJ1-5
CATSRGTDYNQPQHF
TGTGCCACCAGCAGAGGGACAGATTACAATCAGCCCCAGCATTTT
>TRBV11-1|TRBD2|.|TRBJ2-1
CASSLSWTSGDNEQFF
TGTGCCAGCAGTTTATCCTGGACTAGCGGGGACAATGAGCAGTTCTTC
>TRBV7-9|.|.|TRBJ2-1
CASSLSGGNEQFF
TGTGCCAGCAGCTTGTCAGGAGGGAATGAGCAGTTCTTC
>TRBV9|.|few|TRBJ2-7
CASSPIGNTDYEQYF
TGTGCCAGCAGCCCCATCGGGAACACTGACTACGAGCAGTACTTC
>TRBV20-1|.|.|TRBJ2-5
CSAGTFQETQYF
TGCAGTGCTGGGACTTTTCAAGAGACCCAGTACTTC
>TRBV10-1|.|.|TRBJ2-3
CASSGRDLVGEDTQYF
TGCGCCAGCAGTGGGAGGGACCTCGTAGGGGAAGATACGCAGTATTTT
>TRBV7-9|.|.|TRBJ2-7
CASSPRGGIEQYF
TGTGCCAGCAGCCCGCGAGGGGGTATCGAGCAGTACTTC
>TRBV9|.|once|TRBJ2-1
CASSVGGGSYNEQFF
TGTGCCAGCAGCGTAGGTGGGGGCTCCTACAATGAGCAGTTCTTC
>TRBV7-8|.|.|TRBJ2-7
CASSSDRSYEQYF
TGTGCCAGCAGCTCGGACAGATCCTACGAGCAGTACTTC
>TRBV29-1|.|.|TRBJ2-1
CSVAGDLYNEQFF
TGCAGCGTTGCAGGGGATCTCTACAATGAGCAGTTCTTC
>TRBV19|.|.|TRBJ2-2
CASTLQNTGELFF
TGTGCCAGTACTTTACAGAACACCGGGGAGCTGTTTTTT
>TRBV10-3|.|.|TRBJ2-1
CAICPNNEQFF
TGTGCCATCTGCCCTAACAATGAGCAGTTCTTC
>TRBV10-3|.|few|TRBJ1-2
CAISEVQGVYGYTF
TGTGCCATCAGTGAGGTACAGGGCGTATATGGCTACACCTTC
>TRBV19|TRBD2|once|TRBJ2-2
CATLGLAGQSGELFF
TGTGCCACCCTAGGACTAGCGGGACAATCAGGGGAGCTGTTTTTT
>TRBV14|.|.|TRBJ1-2
CASSQHINYGYTF
TGTGCCAGCAGCCAACACATTAACTATGGCTACACCTTC
>TRBV19|.|.|TRBJ2-1
CASRGGDFIYNEQFF
TGTGCCAGTAGGGGCGGGGACTTCATTTACAATGAGCAGTTCTTC
>TRBV19|TRBD1|.|TRBJ1-3
CASMDLTGGFGNTIYF
TGTGCCAGTATGGACCTGACAGGGGGCTTTGGAAACACCATATATTTT
>TRBV15|.|.|TRBJ2-7
CATRLEGYEQYF
TGTGCCACCAGGTTAGAGGGCTACGAGCAGTACTTC
>TRBV19|.|.|TRBJ2-3
CANSSHRDTQYF
TGTGCCAACAGCTCTCACAGGGATACGCAGTATTTT
>TRBV25-1|TRBD1|.|TRBJ2-7
CASNGQGTYEQYF
TGTGCCAGCAACGGACAGGGGACCTACGAGCAGTACTTC
>TRBV7-9|.|.|TRBJ2-7
CASSQDTYEQYF
TGTGCCAGCAGCCAGGACACTTACGAGCAGTACTTC
>TRBV15|TRBD1|.|TRBJ2-5
CATSRRGTAMYF
TGTGCCACCAGCAGGAGGGGGACAGCCATGTACTTC